These T cell receptor beta chains were read from a single sample in a study of cytomegalovirus exposure and HLA in healthy donors. TCRdb's copy holds only in-frame clones and misses some; the assay was immunoSEQ multiplex PCR. The sample comprises about 110,000 clones, roughly 77% of which are singletons, and 2.5% rests with the top ten. The sample consisted of PBMCs. These receptor sequences come from a man aged 35 to 55 in good health and CMV-seronegative. CDR3s include the opening cysteine and the closing phenylalanine or tryptophan. A D gene is named only where the DNA matches it firmly. Expanded clones are given a class, and other clones once, few, many or no size at all.

clone_size d_call j_call cdr3_length v_call cdr3_aa cdr3_nt
. . TRBJ1-5 13 TRBV19 CASSILTYQPQHF TGTGCCAGTAGTATACTCACATATCAGCCCCAGCATTTT
. . TRBJ1-1 15 TRBV5-8 CASSFSGGMNTEAFF TGTGCCAGCAGCTTTTCGGGGGGTATGAACACTGAAGCTTTCTTT
few TRBD1 TRBJ1-2 14 TRBV5-1 CASSLGDSSYGYTF TGCGCCAGCAGCTTGGGGGACAGCTCCTATGGCTACACCTTC
. . TRBJ2-5 13 TRBV5-1 CASGFDSQETQYF TGCGCCAGCGGGTTCGACAGCCAAGAGACCCAGTACTTC
. TRBD2 TRBJ2-1 17 TRBV18 CASSREGSGAPYNEQFF TGTGCCAGCTCACGGGAGGGTAGCGGGGCCCCCTACAATGAGCAGTTCTTC
. TRBD1 TRBJ2-1 15 TRBV5-5 CASSLYEGRGLEQFF TGTGCCAGCAGCTTGTACGAGGGCAGGGGGCTTGAGCAGTTCTTC
. TRBD2 TRBJ2-2 16 TRBV5-4 CASSSGRGANTGELFF TGTGCCAGCAGCTCAGGCCGGGGGGCGAACACCGGGGAGCTGTTTTTT
. . TRBJ1-4 14 TRBV6-5 CASSYRGNNEKLFF TGTGCCAGCAGTTACCGAGGGAATAATGAAAAACTGTTTTTT
. . TRBJ1-1 13 TRBV4-1 CASSLRVATEAFF TGCGCCAGCTCGCTCAGGGTTGCCACTGAAGCTTTCTTT
. TRBD1 TRBJ1-3 15 TRBV7-9 CASSSDRGRGNTIYF TGTGCCAGCAGCTCCGACAGGGGCAGGGGAAACACCATATATTTT
. . TRBJ1-5 15 TRBV18 CASSPLAGPSEPQHF TGTGCCAGCTCACCACTGGCAGGGCCAAGTGAGCCCCAGCATTTT
few TRBD1 TRBJ1-3 17 TRBV7-8 CASSLSDRGLSGNTIYF TGTGCCAGCAGCTTATCGGACAGGGGCCTTTCTGGAAACACCATATATTTT
. TRBD1 TRBJ1-4 14 TRBV11-2 CASSSGTGNEKLFF TGTGCCAGCAGCTCCGGGACAGGGAATGAAAAACTGTTTTTT
. TRBD1 TRBJ1-1 14 TRBV13 CASSFRGLDTEAFF TGTGCCAGCAGCTTCAGGGGGTTGGACACTGAAGCTTTCTTT
. . TRBJ2-7 15 TRBV11-2 CASSLDRGAAYEQYF TGTGCCAGCAGCTTAGATCGGGGGGCTGCCTACGAGCAGTACTTC
. TRBD1 TRBJ1-1 16 TRBV9 CASKYNRGPADTEAFF TGTGCCAGCAAATATAACAGGGGGCCCGCCGACACTGAAGCTTTCTTT
. . TRBJ1-3 15 TRBV5-1 CASSPDSFSGNTIYF TGCGCCAGCAGCCCGGACAGCTTCTCTGGAAACACCATATATTTT
. TRBD1 TRBJ2-2 17 TRBV2 CASRSGTETSNTGELFF TGTGCCAGCAGGTCCGGGACAGAAACTTCGAACACCGGGGAGCTGTTTTTT
once TRBD2 TRBJ2-1 15 TRBV10-2 CASSDTTRGGNEQFF TGCGCCAGCAGTGATACCACCCGGGGGGGCAATGAGCAGTTCTTC
. . TRBJ1-1 13 TRBV6-1 CASIPTGDTEAFF TGTGCCAGCATTCCCACCGGGGACACTGAAGCTTTCTTT
. . TRBJ2-7 13 TRBV11-2 CASSLVAGPTQYF TGTGCCAGCAGCTTAGTGGCGGGGCCGACGCAGTACTTC
. TRBD1 TRBJ1-1 14 TRBV5-1 CASSLTGDYTEAFF TGCGCCAGCAGCTTGACAGGGGATTATACTGAAGCTTTCTTT
. TRBD1 TRBJ1-4 14 TRBV29-1 CSVGTGTGNEKLFF TGCAGCGTGGGTACCGGGACAGGGAATGAAAAACTGTTTTTT
few TRBD1 TRBJ1-6 15 TRBV6-1 CASSEATGGNSPLHF TGTGCCAGCAGTGAAGCGACAGGGGGCAATTCACCCCTCCACTTT
once . TRBJ1-1 15 TRBV7-2 CASSLVGDGNTEAFF TGTGCCAGCAGCTTAGTAGGAGATGGGAACACTGAAGCTTTCTTT
. TRBD2 TRBJ2-3 14 TRBV6-5 CASSSRLASDTQYF TGTGCCAGCAGTTCCAGACTAGCCTCGGATACGCAGTATTTT
. TRBD2 TRBJ2-1 16 TRBV19 CASSIAGGALQAEQFF TGTGCCAGTAGTATCGCCGGGGGGGCTCTCCAGGCTGAGCAGTTCTTC
. TRBD2 TRBJ2-3 14 TRBV2 CASSERTSYRTQYF TGTGCCAGCAGTGAAAGGACTAGCTACCGTACGCAGTATTTT
. . TRBJ1-1 13 TRBV7-6 CASSFLTGAEAFF TGTGCCAGCAGCTTCCTTACGGGGGCTGAAGCTTTCTTT
. . TRBJ2-1 13 TRBV7-2 CASSLIQGNEQFF TGTGCCAGCAGCTTAATTCAGGGGAATGAGCAGTTCTTC
. . TRBJ1-5 14 TRBV2 CASSDSGNNQPQHF TGTGCCAGCAGTGATTCAGGGAACAATCAGCCCCAGCATTTT
. . TRBJ2-2 15 TRBV7-9 CSSSLVGQNTGELFF TGTTCCAGCAGCTTAGTGGGACAGAACACCGGGGAGCTGTTTTTT
. TRBD1 TRBJ2-7 15 TRBV18 CASSTDRESTYEQYF TGTGCCAGCTCAACGGACAGGGAATCGACCTACGAGCAGTACTTC
. TRBD1 TRBJ2-5 14 TRBV5-5 CASSFDRGGETQYF TGTGCCAGCAGCTTCGACAGGGGTGGCGAGACCCAGTACTTC
. . TRBJ2-3 16 TRBV5-1 CASSLEARGSVDTQYF TGCGCCAGCAGCTTGGAGGCTAGGGGGTCGGTGGATACGCAGTATTTT
. . TRBJ1-6 16 TRBV7-9 CASSGLGSSYNSPLHF TGTGCCAGCAGCGGCTTAGGGAGTTCCTATAATTCACCCCTCCACTTT
. . TRBJ2-7 15 TRBV9 CASSVGYRVSDEQYF TGTGCCAGCAGCGTAGGATACAGGGTAAGCGACGAGCAGTACTTC
. TRBD1 TRBJ1-1 15 TRBV5-4 CASSQQGQGNTEAFF TGTGCCAGCAGCCAACAGGGACAGGGGAACACTGAAGCTTTCTTT
. TRBD2 TRBJ2-1 18 TRBV7-6 CASSIAVGGSGGVNEQFF TGTGCCAGCAGCATAGCGGTGGGGGGTAGCGGGGGGGTGAATGAGCAGTTCTTC
. TRBD1 TRBJ1-4 18 TRBV4-2 CASSQDPGGAATNEKLFF TGTGCCAGCAGCCAAGATCCAGGGGGCGCGGCAACTAATGAAAAACTGTTTTTT
. . TRBJ1-4 13 TRBV6-1 CASSETGDEKLFF TGTGCCAGCAGTGAAACAGGTGATGAAAAACTGTTTTTT
few . TRBJ2-7 14 TRBV2 CASLRRFNSYEQYF TGTGCCAGCTTGAGGAGGTTTAACTCCTACGAGCAGTACTTC
few TRBD1 TRBJ1-2 15 TRBV5-1 CASSMGTGGLYGYTF TGCGCCAGCAGCATGGGGACAGGGGGCCTCTATGGCTACACCTTC
. . TRBJ2-3 13 TRBV29-1 CSVGVSNTDTQYF TGCAGCGTTGGCGTTAGCAACACAGATACGCAGTATTTT
. . TRBJ2-1 11 TRBV6-1 CASIGGNEQFF TGTGCCAGCATTGGGGGGAATGAGCAGTTCTTC
. TRBD1 TRBJ2-7 16 TRBV5-4 CASSLAAGTGSVEQYF TGTGCCAGCAGCTTGGCCGCCGGGACAGGGTCGGTCGAGCAGTACTTC
. . TRBJ2-3 15 TRBV7-2 CASSLGAHWADTQYF TGTGCCAGCAGCTTGGGGGCTCATTGGGCAGATACGCAGTATTTT
. TRBD1 TRBJ1-5 15 TRBV6-8 CASTDREQGRQPQHF TGTGCCAGCACCGACCGAGAACAGGGGAGGCAGCCCCAGCATTTT
. TRBD1 TRBJ1-2 13 TRBV19 CASSRTGDYGYTF TGTGCCAGTAGTCGGACAGGCGATTATGGCTACACCTTC
. TRBD2 TRBJ2-3 16 TRBV11-2 CASSLAGGPTTDTQYF TGTGCCAGCAGCTTAGCGGGGGGGCCTACCACAGATACGCAGTATTTT
. . TRBJ1-1 13 TRBV30 CAWIEGRKTEAFF TGTGCCTGGATAGAGGGGAGGAAGACTGAAGCTTTCTTT
. TRBD2 TRBJ2-3 17 TRBV7-9 CASSPGLAGSYTDTQYF TGTGCCAGCAGCCCGGGACTAGCAGGATCCTACACAGATACGCAGTATTTT
. TRBD1 TRBJ1-6 15 TRBV2 CASRGRTGPNSPLHF TGTGCCAGCAGAGGAAGGACAGGCCCGAATTCACCCCTCCACTTT
few . TRBJ2-7 16 TRBV4-1 CASSQPGQPVASEQYF TGCGCCAGCAGCCAGCCCGGACAGCCCGTTGCAAGCGAGCAGTACTTC
. . TRBJ2-7 15 TRBV11-2 CASSLDPTGSYEQYF TGTGCCAGCAGCTTAGACCCGACAGGCTCCTACGAGCAGTACTTC
. . TRBJ2-3 14 TRBV6-4 CASSDEVDTDTQYF TGTGCCAGCAGTGACGAGGTAGACACAGATACGCAGTATTTT
. . TRBJ2-7 13 TRBV19 CASSIQVTYEQYF TGTGCCAGTAGTATTCAGGTCACCTACGAGCAGTACTTC
. . TRBJ2-7 13 TRBV7-2 CASSLIASDEQYF TGTGCCAGCAGCTTAATCGCCAGCGACGAGCAGTACTTC
few . TRBJ1-6 16 TRBV5-8 CASSPGDRFYNSPLHF TGTGCCAGCAGCCCCGGAGACAGGTTTTATAATTCACCCCTCCACTTT